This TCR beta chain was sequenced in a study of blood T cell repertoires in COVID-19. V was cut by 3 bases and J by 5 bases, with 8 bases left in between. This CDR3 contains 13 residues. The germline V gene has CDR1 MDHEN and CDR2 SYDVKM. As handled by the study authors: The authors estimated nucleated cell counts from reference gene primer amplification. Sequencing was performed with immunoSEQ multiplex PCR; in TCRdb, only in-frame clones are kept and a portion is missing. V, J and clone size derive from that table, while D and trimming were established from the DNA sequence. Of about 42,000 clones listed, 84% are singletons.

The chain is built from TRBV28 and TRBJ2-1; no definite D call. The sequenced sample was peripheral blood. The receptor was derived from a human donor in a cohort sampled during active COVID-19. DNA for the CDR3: TGTGCCAGCAGTTTCGTACTTAACAATGAGCAGTTCTTC. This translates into CASSFVLNNEQFF. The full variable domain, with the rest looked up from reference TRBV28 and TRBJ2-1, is DVKVTQSSRYLVKRTGEKVFLECVQDMDHENMFWYRQDPGLGLRLIYFSYDVKMKEKGDIPEGYSVSREKKERFSLILESASTNQTSMYLCASSFVLNNEQFFGPGTRLTVL.